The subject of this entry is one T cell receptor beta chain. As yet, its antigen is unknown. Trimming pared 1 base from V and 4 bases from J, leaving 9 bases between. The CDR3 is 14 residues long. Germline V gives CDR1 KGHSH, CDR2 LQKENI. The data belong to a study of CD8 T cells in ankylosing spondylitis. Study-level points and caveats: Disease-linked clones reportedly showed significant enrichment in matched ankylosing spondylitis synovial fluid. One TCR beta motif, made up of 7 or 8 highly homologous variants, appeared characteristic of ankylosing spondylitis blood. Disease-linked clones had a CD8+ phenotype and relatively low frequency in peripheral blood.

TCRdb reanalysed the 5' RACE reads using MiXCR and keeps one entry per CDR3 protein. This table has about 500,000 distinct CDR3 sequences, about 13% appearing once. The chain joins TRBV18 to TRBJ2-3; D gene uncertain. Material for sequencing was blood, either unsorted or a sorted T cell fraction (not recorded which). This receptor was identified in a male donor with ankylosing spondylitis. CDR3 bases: TGTGCCAGCTCACCACGGGTGGGTGCAGATACGCAGTATTTT. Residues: CASSPRVGADTQYF. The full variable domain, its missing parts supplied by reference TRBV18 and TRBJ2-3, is NAGVMQNPRHLVRRRGQEARLRCSPMKGHSHVYWYRQLPEEGLKFMVYLQKENIIDESGMPKERFSAEFPKEGPSILRIQQVVRGDSAAYFCASSPRVGADTQYFGPGTRLTVL.